Each of the 25 T cell receptor beta chains below was sequenced from the same sample in a study of CD8+CD57+ T cells in acquired aplastic anemia. Before being chosen for sequencing, patients had shown CD8+CD57+ cell expansion by flow cytometry. Genomic DNA, the template, was used for profiling of the TCR beta VDJ and CDR3. Using its own MiXCR run on the reads, TCRdb lists one record per CDR3 protein. Here the sample spans about 220,000 distinct CDR3 sequences, 47% being singletons. Input material: sorted CD4+, CD8+, or CD8+CD57+ T cells (not recorded which) from PBMCs. These receptors all stem from a human donor with aplastic anemia.

The chain couples TRBV7-8 to TRBJ1-6, with 8 bases identical to TRBD1. Germline V lookup: CDR1 SGHVS, CDR2 FQNEAQ. The CDR3 has 15 residues. The V and J ends lost 8 bases and 8 bases, in that order; junction bases with no gene match: 11. The CDR3 DNA sequence: TGTGCCAGCCACCCTCGGGACAGGTGGGATTCACCCCTCCACTTT. Translated, it gives CASHPRDRWDSPLHF.

This clonotype was seen many times. V gene TRBV12-3 or TRBV12-4 combines with J gene TRBJ2-1; 9 bases line up with TRBD1. The V gene end was trimmed by 5 bases and the J gene end by 4 bases; junction bases not matched to a gene: 9. The CDR3 is 16 residues long. The CDR3 DNA is TGTGCCAGCAGTCACCCTCTCGGGACAGGGTACAATGAGCAGTTCTTC. Translating gives CASSHPLGTGYNEQFF.

This rearrangement joins TRBV20-1 to TRBJ2-7, with 10 bases that match TRBD2. CDR3 size: 12 residues. The V segment lost 6 bases and the J segment 3 bases; nucleotides outside the gene matches: 2. In germline, CDR1 is DFQATT, CDR2 SNEGSKA (reference sequence). The CDR3 region has the DNA TGCAGTGCGAAGCGGGAGGGCTACGAGCAGTACTTC. This codes for CSAKREGYEQYF.

A word on this clonotype: Compared with germline, one end of the junction differs, possibly owing to a read error. The CDR3 is CVSSGGEQFF. The CDR3, as DNA: TGTGTCAGCAGCGGGGGTGAGCAGTTCTTC. The rearrangement links TRBV2 to TRBJ2-1; 8 bases line up with TRBD2. CDR1 and CDR2 from the germline V gene are SNHLY and FYNNEI. The CDR3 length is 10 residues.

A remark on this clonotype: Germline is not matched at one junction end, which may reflect a read error. The V call is TRBV24-1, the J call TRBJ1-2, with D maybe TRBD1 (5 bases). The germline V gene has CDR1 KGHDR and CDR2 SFDVKD. This CDR3 has 13 residues. CDR3 in DNA: TGTGCCACCGGTGATTCCTTGACAGATGGCTACACCTTC. As protein: CATGDSLTDGYTF.

V is TRBV25-1 and J is TRBJ2-7, with unresolved D. There are 15 residues in the CDR3. V lost 10 bases and J lost 7, with 26 bases in between. Germline V gene data show CDR1 as MGHDK and CDR2 as SYGVNS. CDR3 nucleotides: TGTGCCACCCGACCTTTCAGCGAGAACTACAATGAGCAGTACTTC. Its protein is CATRPFSENYNEQYF.

The chain recombines TRBV7-9 with TRBJ2-5; D remains unclear. The germline CDR1 and CDR2 sequences are SEHNR and FQNEAQ (reference sequence). V was pared by 5 bases and J by 7 bases, with 14 bases between. The CDR3 sequence is 13 residues long. The CDR3 DNA is TGTGCCAGCAGCCGTGGGAATATGGGGACCCAGTACTTC. Translated, it gives CASSRGNMGTQYF.

The CDR3 reads CASRPGVNTEAFF. Written as DNA, the CDR3 is TGTGCCAGCCGACCAGGGGTGAACACTGAAGCTTTCTTT. V usage is TRBV28 and J usage is TRBJ1-1; a weak D match, TRBD1 (6 bases). Trimming took 8 bases from V and 0 from J, leaving 10 bases between them. Germline CDR1 is MDHEN and CDR2 is SYDVKM. The CDR3 totals 13 residues.

To note about this clonotype: The CDR3 ends on some other residue instead of the conserved phenylalanine or tryptophan, so this is likely a read error. This sequence joins TRBV28 and TRBJ2-5; 12 positions match TRBD1. Germline assignment: CDR1 MDHEN and CDR2 SYDVKM. Trimming cost V 2 bases and J 2 bases; bases outside gene matches: 12. The CDR3 totals 19 residues. The CDR3 loop is CASSLLRDRGRVLQETQYS. CDR3 DNA: TGTGCCAGCAGTTTACTCCGGGACAGGGGGCGCGTCCTTCAAGAGACCCAGTACTCC.

V usage is TRBV19 and J usage is TRBJ2-7; D is perhaps TRBD2 (6 bases). Trimming took off 7 bases at V and 0 bases at J, with 10 bases between the two ends. Germline-derived CDR1 and CDR2 are LNHDA and SQIVND (reference sequence). This CDR3 comprises 13 residues. DNA of the CDR3: TGTGCCAGTAAGGGGAGGAGCTCCTACGAGCAGTACTTC. Protein: CASKGRSSYEQYF.

This clonotype was recorded at least ten times. The J gene is TRBJ2-3, the V gene TRBV7-9; 7 nucleotides align to TRBD1. CDR1 is SEHNR, CDR2 FQNEAQ, per germline (reference sequence). J gave up 2 bases and V 3 bases, and 14 bases lay outside the gene matches. This CDR3 is 18 amino acids long. CDR3 in amino acids: CASSLGQRTSPSTDTQYF. CDR3 sequence (DNA): TGTGCCAGCAGCTTGGGACAGCGAACCTCTCCCTCCACAGATACGCAGTATTTT. Supplemented by reference TRBV7-9 and TRBJ2-3, the full variable domain reads DTGVSQNPRHKITKRGQNVTFRCDPISEHNRLYWYRQTLGQGPEFLTYFQNEAQLEKSRLLSDRFSAERPKGSFSTLEIQRTEQGDSAMYLCASSLGQRTSPSTDTQYFGPGTRLTVL.

This clonotype was detected ten times or more. The chain is built from TRBV20-1 and TRBJ2-5; 7 nucleotides line up with TRBD1. This CDR3 has 16 residues. Germline V gene lookup returns CDR1 DFQATT and CDR2 SNEGSKA (reference sequence). The junction had 12 bases not matched to a gene; V was cut back by 0 bases and J by 5 bases. The CDR3 DNA sequence: TGCAGTGCTAGAGATTTGAGGAGACAGGGTCAGGAGACCCAGTACTTC. It specifies CSARDLRRQGQETQYF.

Details on this clonotype: Germline and junction disagree at one end, which may indicate a read error. The chain uses TRBV7-6 and TRBJ2-3; a possible D gene is TRBD1 (6 bases). The CDR3 has 15 amino acids. Germline CDR1 reads SGHVS; CDR2 reads FNYEAQ. As DNA, the CDR3 is TGTGCCCGCAGCGAAGGGGGTACTAGCACAGATACGCAGTATTTT. Its protein is CARSEGGTSTDTQYF. The variable domain in full, completed from reference TRBV7-6 and TRBJ2-3, reads GAGVSQSPRYKVTKRGQDVALRCDPISGHVSLYWYRQALGQGPEFLTYFNYEAQQDKSGLPNDRFSAERPEGSISTLTIQRTEQRDSAMYRCARSEGGTSTDTQYFGPGTRLTVL.

This clonotype has a count of ten or more. The chain links TRBV24-1 to TRBJ2-3, with a possible D match to TRBD2 (5 bases). CDR1 KGHDR and CDR2 SFDVKD come from the germline V gene. Trimming removed 2 bases at V and 0 bases at J, with 5 bases between. This CDR3 contains 14 residues. CDR3 bases: TGTGCCACCAGTGATTGGACTAGCACAGATACGCAGTATTTT. This sequence encodes CATSDWTSTDTQYF.

The chain joins TRBV6-1 to TRBJ2-5; the match to TRBD2 covers 8 bases. The CDR3 loop spans 15 amino acids. Germline assignment: CDR1 MNHNS and CDR2 SASEGT. V dropped 4 bases and J dropped 4; count of bases not matched to a gene: 8. CDR3 amino acids: CASSVMTSVRETQYF. The CDR3 bases are TGTGCCAGCAGTGTCATGACTAGCGTTAGAGAGACCCAGTACTTC.

This clonotype has at least ten counts. This chain links TRBV12-3 or TRBV12-4 with TRBJ2-7, with unresolved D. Trimming removed 0 bases at V and 3 bases at J, with 9 bases between. CDR3 size: 14 residues. The CDR3: CASSLAVVGYEQYF. The CDR3 bases are TGTGCCAGCAGTTTAGCGGTAGTCGGCTACGAGCAGTACTTC.

The chain has TRBV19 and TRBJ1-2; D may be TRBD1 (5 bases). V was shortened by 8 bases and J by 2 bases, with 21 bases between the two germline ends. Germline V gene sequence: CDR1 LNHDA, CDR2 SQIVND (reference sequence). The CDR3 extends over 16 amino acids. The CDR3 coding sequence is TGTGCCAGTTCCCCCTCAGCGGGGGGAACCAACTATGGCTACACCTTC. Protein product: CASSPSAGGTNYGYTF. The whole variable domain, filled in from reference TRBV19 and TRBJ1-2, reads DGGITQSPKYLFRKEGQNVTLSCEQNLNHDAMYWYRQDPGQGLRLIYYSQIVNDFQKGDIAEGYSVSREKKESFPLTVTSAQKNPTAFYLCASSPSAGGTNYGYTFGSGTRLTVV.

This clonotype was detected many times. This chain connects TRBV9 to TRBJ1-1; D uncertain. V dropped 0 bases and J dropped 1 base, with 4 bases sitting between them. The germline gives CDR1 SGDLS, CDR2 YYNGEE. The CDR3 has 13 residues. CDR3 residues: CASSVAGNTEAFF. CDR3 sequence (DNA): TGTGCCAGCAGCGTAGCGGGGAACACTGAAGCTTTCTTT.

This clonotype was observed at least ten times. This chain connects TRBV29-1 to TRBJ2-7, with D unresolved. V was cut by 4 bases and J by 7 bases, with 8 bases left in between. The CDR3 covers 10 residues. CDR1 is SQVTM, CDR2 ANQGSEA, per germline. In nucleotides, the CDR3 is TGCAGCGTTGTAGTGGAGGAGCAGTACTTC. It is translated as CSVVVEEQYF.

The chain uses TRBV7-9 and TRBJ2-7; unclear D gene. V gave up 1 base and J gave up 6 bases, with 13 bases separating them. Germline V CDR1 and CDR2: SEHNR, FQNEAQ (reference sequence). CDR3 length equals 14 residues. CDR3 loop: CASSLGSSLAEQYF. In DNA, the CDR3 is TGTGCCAGCAGCTTAGGTTCTAGTTTAGCCGAGCAGTACTTC.

This clonotype was detected ten times or more. V gene TRBV5-5 combines with J gene TRBJ1-4, with D hard to call. The CDR3 totals 17 residues. V shed 2 bases and J shed 0 bases, with 14 bases lying between them. The germline V gene has CDR1 SGHKS and CDR2 YYEKEE (reference sequence). CDR3 sequence: CASSFGSGFATNEKLFF. In DNA form, the CDR3 reads TGTGCCAGCAGCTTCGGTTCCGGTTTCGCAACTAATGAAAAACTGTTTTTT. The whole variable domain, filled in from reference TRBV5-5 and TRBJ1-4, reads DAGVTQSPTHLIKTRGQQVTLRCSPISGHKSVSWYQQVLGQGPQFIFQYYEKEERGRGNFPDRFSARQFPNYSSELNVNALLLGDSALYLCASSFGSGFATNEKLFFGSGTQLSVL.

The rearrangement links TRBV13 to TRBJ2-7; 9 nucleotides align to TRBD2. J was trimmed by 5 bases and V by 4 bases; bases with no gene match: 6. From germline, CDR1 is PRHDT and CDR2 FYEKMQ (reference sequence). This CDR3 spans 14 amino acids. The CDR3 loop reads CASSWSGGGDEQYF. The CDR3 DNA follows: TGTGCCAGCAGCTGGAGCGGCGGGGGGGACGAGCAGTACTTC.

This CDR3 reads CASSFLSGDQHEQFF. The CDR3 DNA reads TGTGCCAGCAGCTTTCTGTCAGGGGACCAGCATGAGCAGTTCTTC. This chain uses TRBV7-3 with TRBJ2-1; possible D gene TRBD1, 6 bases. CDR1 is SGHTA, CDR2 FQGTGA, per germline. V was clipped by 3 bases and J by 8 bases, with 17 bases between them. The CDR3 extends over 15 amino acids.

This clonotype showed up just a few times. The chain couples TRBV5-1 to TRBJ1-1; maybe TRBD1 (5 bases). The germline V and J ends were trimmed by 0 bases and 0 bases, with 12 bases remaining between them. The CDR3 extends over 16 amino acids. The germline V gene has CDR1 SGHRS and CDR2 YFSETQ. The CDR3 region is CASSLDVRQLNTEAFF. The DNA for the CDR3 is TGCGCCAGCAGCTTGGATGTCCGACAGTTGAACACTGAAGCTTTCTTT. The variable domain in full, completed from reference TRBV5-1 and TRBJ1-1, reads KAGVTQTPRYLIKTRGQQVTLSCSPISGHRSVSWYQQTPGQGLQFLFEYFSETQRNKGNFPGRFSGRQFSNSRSEMNVSTLELGDSALYLCASSLDVRQLNTEAFFGQGTRLTVV.

This clonotype has only a few counts. The chain has TRBV5-4 and TRBJ2-7; D is ambiguous. The length of the CDR3 is 16 residues. V shed 1 base and J shed 5 bases, with 19 bases lying between them. Per the germline V gene, CDR1 is SGHNT and CDR2 is YYREEE (reference sequence). CDR3 bases: TGTGCCAGCAGCTTGAGCCCCCACCACGCCTTCGACGAGCAGTACTTC. Translation gives CASSLSPHHAFDEQYF.